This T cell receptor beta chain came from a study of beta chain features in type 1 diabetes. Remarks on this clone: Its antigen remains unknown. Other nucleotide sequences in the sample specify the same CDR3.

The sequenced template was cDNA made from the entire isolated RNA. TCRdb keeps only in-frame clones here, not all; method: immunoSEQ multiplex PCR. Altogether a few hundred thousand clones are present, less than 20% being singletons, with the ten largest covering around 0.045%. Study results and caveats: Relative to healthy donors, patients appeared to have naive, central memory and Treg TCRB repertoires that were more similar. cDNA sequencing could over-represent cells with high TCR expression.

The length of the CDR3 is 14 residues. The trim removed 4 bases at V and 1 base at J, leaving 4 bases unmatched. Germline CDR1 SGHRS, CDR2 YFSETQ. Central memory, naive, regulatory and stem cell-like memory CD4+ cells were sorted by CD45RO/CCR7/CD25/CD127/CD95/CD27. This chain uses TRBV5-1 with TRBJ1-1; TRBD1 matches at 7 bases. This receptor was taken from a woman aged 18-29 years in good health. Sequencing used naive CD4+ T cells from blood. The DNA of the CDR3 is TGCGCCAGCAGCCTGGGACAGTCGAACACTGAAGCTTTCTTT. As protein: CASSLGQSNTEAFF.